The clone carrying this T cell receptor (beta chain) occurred a few times. What it binds is unknown. The data originate from a study of identical twins. General observations from the study: Carriage of fewer insertions was seen in abundant cord blood beta clonotypes, whereas memory repertoires showed none. Out-of-frame beta sequences exhibited a weaker degree of excess twin sharing. Out-of-frame alpha sequences common to twins exhibited a surplus of low generation probability.

The CDR3 extends over 14 amino acids. Germline V lookup: CDR1 SGHAT, CDR2 FQNNGV. V was trimmed by 2 bases and J by 7 bases, leaving 9 bases between them. After template switching added a universal primer site, the resulting cDNA carried unique molecular identifiers. TCRdb recomputed calls from the 5' RACE reads with MiXCR, one row per CDR3 protein. The table includes about 690,000 distinct CDR3 sequences, approximately 6% detected once. This receptor was identified in a man younger than 35 in good health. Sequencing was done on a sample of naive T cells sorted from blood. The chain carries TRBV11-2 and TRBJ1-6, with D unresolved. The CDR3 loop reads CASSLITRNSPLHF. The CDR3 DNA is TGTGCCAGCAGCTTAATAACTCGAAATTCACCCCTCCACTTT.